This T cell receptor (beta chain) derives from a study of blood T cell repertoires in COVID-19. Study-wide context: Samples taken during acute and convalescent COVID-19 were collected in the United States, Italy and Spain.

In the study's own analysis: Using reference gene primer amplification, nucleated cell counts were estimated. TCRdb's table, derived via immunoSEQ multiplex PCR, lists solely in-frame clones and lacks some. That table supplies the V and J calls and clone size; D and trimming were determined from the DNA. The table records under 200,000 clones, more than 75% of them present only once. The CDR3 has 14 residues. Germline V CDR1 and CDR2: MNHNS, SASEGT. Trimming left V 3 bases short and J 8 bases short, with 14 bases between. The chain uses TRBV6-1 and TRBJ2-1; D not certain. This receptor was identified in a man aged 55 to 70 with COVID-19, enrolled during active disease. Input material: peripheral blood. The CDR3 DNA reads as TGTGCCAGCAGTGACCACGTCCGGGTTGATGAGCAGTTCTTC. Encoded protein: CASSDHVRVDEQFF.